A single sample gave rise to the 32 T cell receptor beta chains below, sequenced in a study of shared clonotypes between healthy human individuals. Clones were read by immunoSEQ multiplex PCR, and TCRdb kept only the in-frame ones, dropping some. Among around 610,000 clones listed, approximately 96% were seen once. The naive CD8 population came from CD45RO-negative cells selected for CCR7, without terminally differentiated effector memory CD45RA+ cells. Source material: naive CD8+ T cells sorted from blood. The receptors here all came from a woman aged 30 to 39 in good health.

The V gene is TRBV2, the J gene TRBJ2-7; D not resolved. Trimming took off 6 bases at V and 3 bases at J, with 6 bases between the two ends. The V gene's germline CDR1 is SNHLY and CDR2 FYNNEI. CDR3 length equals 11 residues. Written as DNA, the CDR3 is TGTGCCAGCAGGACCTACTACGAGCAGTACTTC. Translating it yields CASRTYYEQYF.

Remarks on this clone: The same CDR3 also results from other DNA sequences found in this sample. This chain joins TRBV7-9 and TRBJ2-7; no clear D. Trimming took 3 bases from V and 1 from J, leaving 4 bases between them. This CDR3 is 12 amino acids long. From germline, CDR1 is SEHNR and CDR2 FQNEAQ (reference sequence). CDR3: CASSFRSYEQYF. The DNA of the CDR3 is TGTGCCAGCAGCTTTCGGTCCTACGAGCAGTACTTC.

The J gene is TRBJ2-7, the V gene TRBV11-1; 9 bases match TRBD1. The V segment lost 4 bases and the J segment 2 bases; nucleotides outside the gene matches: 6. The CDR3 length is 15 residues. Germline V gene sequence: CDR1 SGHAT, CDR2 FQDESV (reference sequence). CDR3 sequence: CASSWGDRETYEQYF. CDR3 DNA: TGTGCCAGCAGCTGGGGGGACAGGGAGACCTACGAGCAGTACTTC. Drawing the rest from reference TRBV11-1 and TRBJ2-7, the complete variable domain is EAEVAQSPRYKITEKSQAVAFWCDPISGHATLYWYRQILGQGPELLVQFQDESVVDDSQLPKDRFSAERLKGVDSTLKIQPAELGDSAMYLCASSWGDRETYEQYFGPGTRLTVT.

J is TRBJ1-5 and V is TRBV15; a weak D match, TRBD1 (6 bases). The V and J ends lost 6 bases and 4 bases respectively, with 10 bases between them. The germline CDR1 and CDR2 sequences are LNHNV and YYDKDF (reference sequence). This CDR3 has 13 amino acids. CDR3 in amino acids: CATRSGVNQPQHF. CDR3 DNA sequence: TGTGCCACCAGGTCAGGGGTAAATCAGCCCCAGCATTTT.

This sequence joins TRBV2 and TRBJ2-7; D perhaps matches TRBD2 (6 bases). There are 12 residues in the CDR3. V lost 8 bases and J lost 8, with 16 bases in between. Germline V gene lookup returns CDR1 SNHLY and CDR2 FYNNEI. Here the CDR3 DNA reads TGTGCCAGCGGGACTTTCCGGGGCAAGCAGTACTTC. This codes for CASGTFRGKQYF.

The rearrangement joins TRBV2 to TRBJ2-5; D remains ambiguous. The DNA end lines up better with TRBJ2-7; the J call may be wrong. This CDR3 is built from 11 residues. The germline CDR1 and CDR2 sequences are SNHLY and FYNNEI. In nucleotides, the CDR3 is TGTGCCAGCAGCGGTGCGGTCGAGCAGTACTTC. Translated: CASSGAVEQYF.

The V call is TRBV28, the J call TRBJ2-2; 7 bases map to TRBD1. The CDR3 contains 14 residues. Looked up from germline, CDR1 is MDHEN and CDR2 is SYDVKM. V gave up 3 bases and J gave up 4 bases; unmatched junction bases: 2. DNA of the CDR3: TGTGCCAGCAGTTTCAGGGGGTTCACCGGGGAGCTGTTTTTT. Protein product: CASSFRGFTGELFF.

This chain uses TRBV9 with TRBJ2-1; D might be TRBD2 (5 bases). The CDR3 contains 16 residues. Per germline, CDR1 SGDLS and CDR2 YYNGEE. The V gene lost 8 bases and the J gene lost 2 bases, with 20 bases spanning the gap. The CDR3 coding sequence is TGTGCCAGGAATCGATTTAGCGAAACGGCCTACAATGAGCAGTTCTTC. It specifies CARNRFSETAYNEQFF.

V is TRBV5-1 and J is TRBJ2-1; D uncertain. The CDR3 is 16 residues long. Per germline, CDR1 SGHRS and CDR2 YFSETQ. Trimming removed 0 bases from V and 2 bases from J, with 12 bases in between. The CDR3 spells CASSLAIKQTYNEQFF. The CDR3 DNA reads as TGCGCCAGCAGCTTGGCAATAAAACAAACCTACAATGAGCAGTTCTTC.

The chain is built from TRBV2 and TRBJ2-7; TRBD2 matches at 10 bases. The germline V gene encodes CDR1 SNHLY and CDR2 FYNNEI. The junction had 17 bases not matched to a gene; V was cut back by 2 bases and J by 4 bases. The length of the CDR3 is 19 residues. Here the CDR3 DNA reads TGTGCCAGCAGTGAAAGAGGGGATCTAGCGGGAGAGAATAGGTACGAGCAGTACTTC. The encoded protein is CASSERGDLAGENRYEQYF.

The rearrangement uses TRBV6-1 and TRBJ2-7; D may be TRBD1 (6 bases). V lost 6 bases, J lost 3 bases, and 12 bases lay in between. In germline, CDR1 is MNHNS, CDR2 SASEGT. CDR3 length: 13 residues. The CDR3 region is CASRPGTNYEQYF. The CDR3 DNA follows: TGTGCCAGCAGACCCGGGACAAACTACGAGCAGTACTTC.

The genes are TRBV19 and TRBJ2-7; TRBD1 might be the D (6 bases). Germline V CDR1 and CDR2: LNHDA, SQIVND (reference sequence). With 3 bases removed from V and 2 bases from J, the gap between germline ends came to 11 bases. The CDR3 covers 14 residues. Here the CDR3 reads CASSIQGGPYEQYF. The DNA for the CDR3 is TGTGCCAGTAGTATTCAAGGGGGTCCCTACGAGCAGTACTTC.

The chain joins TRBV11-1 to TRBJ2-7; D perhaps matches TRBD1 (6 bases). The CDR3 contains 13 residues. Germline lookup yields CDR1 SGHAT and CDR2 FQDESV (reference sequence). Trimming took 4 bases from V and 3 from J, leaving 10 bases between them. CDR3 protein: CASSYRQVYEQYF. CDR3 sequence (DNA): TGTGCCAGCAGCTACAGACAGGTCTACGAGCAGTACTTC.

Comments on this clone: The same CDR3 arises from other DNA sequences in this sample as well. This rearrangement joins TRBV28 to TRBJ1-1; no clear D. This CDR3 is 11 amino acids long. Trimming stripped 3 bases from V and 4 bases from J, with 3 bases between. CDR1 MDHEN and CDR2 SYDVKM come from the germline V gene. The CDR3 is CASSFPTEAFF. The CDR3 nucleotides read TGTGCCAGCAGTTTTCCCACTGAAGCTTTCTTT.

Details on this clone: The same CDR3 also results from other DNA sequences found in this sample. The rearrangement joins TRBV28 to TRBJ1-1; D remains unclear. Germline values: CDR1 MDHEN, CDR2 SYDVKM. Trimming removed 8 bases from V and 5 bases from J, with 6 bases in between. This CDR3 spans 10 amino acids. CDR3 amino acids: CASGVTEAFF. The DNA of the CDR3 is TGTGCCAGCGGGGTGACTGAAGCTTTCTTT.

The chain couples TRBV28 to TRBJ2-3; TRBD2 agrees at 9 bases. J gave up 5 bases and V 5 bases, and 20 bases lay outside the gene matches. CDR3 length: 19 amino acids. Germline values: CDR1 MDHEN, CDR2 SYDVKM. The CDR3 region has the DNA TGTGCCAGCAGTATAAGCCCTCCTCTGCGGGAGGGCGAAATAGATACGCAGTATTTT. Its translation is CASSISPPLREGEIDTQYF.

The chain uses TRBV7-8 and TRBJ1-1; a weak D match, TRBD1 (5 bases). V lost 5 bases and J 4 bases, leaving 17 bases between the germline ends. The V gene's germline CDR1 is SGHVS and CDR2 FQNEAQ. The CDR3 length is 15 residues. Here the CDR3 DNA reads TGTGCCAGCAGCCCCCTCGCTTCAGGGACCACTGAAGCTTTCTTT. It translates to CASSPLASGTTEAFF.

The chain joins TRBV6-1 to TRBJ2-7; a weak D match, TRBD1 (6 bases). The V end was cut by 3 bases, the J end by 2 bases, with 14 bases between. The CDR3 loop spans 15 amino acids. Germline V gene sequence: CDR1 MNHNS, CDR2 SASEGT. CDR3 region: CASSESQGLTYEQYF. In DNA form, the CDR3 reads TGTGCCAGCAGTGAGTCGCAGGGGCTAACCTACGAGCAGTACTTC.

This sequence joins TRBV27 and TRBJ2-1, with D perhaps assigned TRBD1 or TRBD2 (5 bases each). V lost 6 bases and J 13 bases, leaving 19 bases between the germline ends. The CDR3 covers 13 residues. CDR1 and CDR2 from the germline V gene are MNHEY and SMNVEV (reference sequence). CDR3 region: CASSRIMGDPQFF. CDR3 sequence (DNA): TGTGCCAGCAGCCGTATCATGGGGGACCCCCAGTTCTTC.

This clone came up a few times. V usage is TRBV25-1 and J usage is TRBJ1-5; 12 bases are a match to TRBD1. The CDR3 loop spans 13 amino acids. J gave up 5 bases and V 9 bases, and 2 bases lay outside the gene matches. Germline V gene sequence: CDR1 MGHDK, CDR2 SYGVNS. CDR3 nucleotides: TGTGCCAGGGGACAGGGGGCATATCAGCCCCAGCATTTT. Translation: CARGQGAYQPQHF.

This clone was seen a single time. Here the CDR3 reads CASSDSYTGELFF. In DNA, the CDR3 is TGTGCCAGCAGCGACTCCTACACCGGGGAGCTGTTTTTT. The rearrangement uses TRBV9 and TRBJ2-2; no definite D call. The V gene's germline CDR1 is SGDLS and CDR2 YYNGEE. The CDR3 totals 13 residues. V gave up 3 bases and J gave up 3 bases, with 6 bases separating them. The variable domain in full, with the rest retrieved from reference TRBV9 and TRBJ2-2, is DSGVTQTPKHLITATGQRVTLRCSPRSGDLSVYWYQQSLDQGLQFLIQYYNGEERAKGNILERFSAQQFPDLHSELNLSSLELGDSALYFCASSDSYTGELFFGEGSRLTVL.

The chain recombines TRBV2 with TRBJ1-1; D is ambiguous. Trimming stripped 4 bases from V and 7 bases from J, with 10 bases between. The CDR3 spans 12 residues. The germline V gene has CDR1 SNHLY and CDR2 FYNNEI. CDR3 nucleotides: TGTGCCAGCAGTGCCCTTGTAATTGAAGCTTTCTTT. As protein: CASSALVIEAFF.

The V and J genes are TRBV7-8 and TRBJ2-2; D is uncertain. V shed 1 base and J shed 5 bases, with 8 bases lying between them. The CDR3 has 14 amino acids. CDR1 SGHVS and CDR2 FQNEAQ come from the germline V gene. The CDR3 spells CASSLVGGTGELFF. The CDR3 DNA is TGTGCCAGCAGCTTAGTGGGTGGTACCGGGGAGCTGTTTTTT.

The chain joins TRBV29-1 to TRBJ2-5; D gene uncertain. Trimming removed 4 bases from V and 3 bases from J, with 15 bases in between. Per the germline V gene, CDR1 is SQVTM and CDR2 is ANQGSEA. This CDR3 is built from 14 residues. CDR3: CSVVEVGGKETQYF. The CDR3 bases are TGCAGCGTTGTGGAAGTGGGCGGAAAAGAGACCCAGTACTTC. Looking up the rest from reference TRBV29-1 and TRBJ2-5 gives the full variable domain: SAVISQKPSRDICQRGTSLTIQCQVDSQVTMMFWYRQQPGQSLTLIATANQGSEATYESGFVIDKFPISRPNLTFSTLTVSNMSPEDSSIYLCSVVEVGGKETQYFGPGTRLLVL.

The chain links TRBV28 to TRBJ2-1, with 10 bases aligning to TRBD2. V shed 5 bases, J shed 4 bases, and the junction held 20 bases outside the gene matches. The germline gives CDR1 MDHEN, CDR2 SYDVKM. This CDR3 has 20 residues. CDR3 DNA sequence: TGTGCCAGCAGTACCAAGAGGGGTTCGGCTAGCGGGAGTTCTTACAATGAGCAGTTCTTC. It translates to CASSTKRGSASGSSYNEQFF.

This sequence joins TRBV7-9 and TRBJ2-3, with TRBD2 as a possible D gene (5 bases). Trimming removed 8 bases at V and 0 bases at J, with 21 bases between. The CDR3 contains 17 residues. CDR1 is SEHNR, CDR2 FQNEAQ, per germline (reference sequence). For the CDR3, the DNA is TGTGCCAGCGCCTCTCCGCGGGCAGGATCTAGCACAGATACGCAGTATTTT. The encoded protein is CASASPRAGSSTDTQYF.

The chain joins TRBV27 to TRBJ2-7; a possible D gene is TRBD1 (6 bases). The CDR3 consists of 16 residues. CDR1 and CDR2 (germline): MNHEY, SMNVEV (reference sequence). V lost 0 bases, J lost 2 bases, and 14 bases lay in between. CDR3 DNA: TGTGCCAGCAGTTTATCGTTTGGACAGCGGACCTACGAGCAGTACTTC. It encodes CASSLSFGQRTYEQYF.

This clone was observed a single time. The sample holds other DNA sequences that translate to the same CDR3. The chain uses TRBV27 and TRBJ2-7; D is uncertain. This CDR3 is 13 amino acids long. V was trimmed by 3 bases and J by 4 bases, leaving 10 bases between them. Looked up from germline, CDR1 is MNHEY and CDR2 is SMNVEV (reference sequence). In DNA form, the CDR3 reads TGTGCCAGCAGTTTCCGGAGTGGGTACGAGCAGTACTTC. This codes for CASSFRSGYEQYF.

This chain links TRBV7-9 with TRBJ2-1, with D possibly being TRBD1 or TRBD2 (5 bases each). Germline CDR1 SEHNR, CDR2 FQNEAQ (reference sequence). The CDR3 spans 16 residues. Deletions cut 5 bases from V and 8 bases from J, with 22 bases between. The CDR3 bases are TGTGCCAGCAGCCCCTTTCGGGACGGACGAGGGGATGAGCAGTTCTTC. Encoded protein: CASSPFRDGRGDEQFF.

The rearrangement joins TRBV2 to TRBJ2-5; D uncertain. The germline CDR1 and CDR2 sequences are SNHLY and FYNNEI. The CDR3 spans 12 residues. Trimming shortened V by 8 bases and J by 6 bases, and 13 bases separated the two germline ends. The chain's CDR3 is CASHGRQKTQYF. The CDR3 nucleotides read TGTGCCAGCCACGGCAGGCAAAAGACCCAGTACTTC.

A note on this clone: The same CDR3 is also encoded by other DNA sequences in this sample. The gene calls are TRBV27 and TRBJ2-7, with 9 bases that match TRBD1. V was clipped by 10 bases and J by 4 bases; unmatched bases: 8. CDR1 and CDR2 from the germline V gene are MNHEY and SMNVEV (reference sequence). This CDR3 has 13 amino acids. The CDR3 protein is CATRPGTGYEQYF. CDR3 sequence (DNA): TGTGCCACCAGGCCCGGGACAGGGTACGAGCAGTACTTC.

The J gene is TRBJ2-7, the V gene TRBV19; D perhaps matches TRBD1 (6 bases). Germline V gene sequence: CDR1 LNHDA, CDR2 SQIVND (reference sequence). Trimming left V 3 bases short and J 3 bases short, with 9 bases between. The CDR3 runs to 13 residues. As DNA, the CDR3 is TGTGCCAGTAGTATGGGGGCCCTCTACGAGCAGTACTTC. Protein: CASSMGALYEQYF.